The 20 T cell receptor beta chains listed next were all sequenced from one sample in a study of blood T cell repertoires in COVID-19. Using immunoSEQ multiplex PCR, the repertoire was profiled, and TCRdb retains in-frame clones only, with some absent. The sample includes almost 80,000 clones, about nine tenths seen only once; the top ten take 0.65% to 0.9%. Sequencing was carried out using peripheral blood. These receptor sequences come from a woman of 80 years or more with acute or convalescent COVID-19.

The rearrangement links TRBV5-4 to TRBJ1-4; D may be TRBD1 (5 bases). Per the germline V gene, CDR1 is SGHNT and CDR2 is YYREEE (reference sequence). V dropped 5 bases and J dropped 5 bases, with 16 bases sitting between them. This CDR3 region has 15 residues. In DNA, the CDR3 is TGTGCCAGCAGTCTGGTGTCCGGGGGGAATGAAAAACTGTTTTTT. As protein: CASSLVSGGNEKLFF.

The genes are TRBV6-4 and TRBJ1-3, with D possibly TRBD1 on 6 matching bases. The CDR3 runs to 16 residues. Trimming removed 0 bases at V and 0 bases at J, with 9 bases between. The germline CDR1 and CDR2 sequences are MRHNA and SNTAGT. CDR3 amino acids: CASSDSDRHSGNTIYF. DNA of the CDR3: TGTGCCAGCAGTGACTCCGACAGGCACTCTGGAAACACCATATATTTT.

This sequence joins TRBV27 and TRBJ1-2, with 11 bases fitting TRBD1. Losses at the gene ends were 4 bases for V and 7 bases for J; bases not matched to a gene: 14. Germline loops: CDR1 MNHEY, CDR2 SMNVEV (reference sequence). This CDR3 is 17 amino acids long. Here the CDR3 reads CASSSWTGGQGFPGYTF. CDR3 DNA: TGTGCCAGCAGTTCCTGGACAGGGGGCCAGGGATTTCCTGGCTACACCTTC.

The CDR3 reads CAIRAQRGGADTQYF. As DNA, the CDR3 is TGTGCCATCAGAGCCCAGCGGGGGGGGGCAGATACGCAGTATTTT. This chain links TRBV10-3 with TRBJ2-3; 10 nucleotides match TRBD2. V lost 6 bases and J lost 4; bases outside the gene matches: 7. This CDR3 contains 15 residues. CDR1 ENHRY and CDR2 SYGVKD come from the germline V gene.

This sequence joins TRBV6-5 and TRBJ1-1; 7 bases match TRBD1. The CDR3 spans 14 residues. V lost 2 bases and J lost 4; bases outside the gene matches: 4. The V gene's germline CDR1 is MNHEY and CDR2 SVGAGI. This CDR3 reads CASSYGAGGTEAFF. CDR3 bases: TGTGCCAGCAGTTACGGGGCAGGGGGCACTGAAGCTTTCTTT.

The V call is TRBV12-3 or TRBV12-4, the J call TRBJ2-7; D is ambiguous. The CDR3 is 11 amino acids. V lost 3 bases to trimming and J lost 4 bases, with 4 bases between them. CDR3 nucleotide sequence: TGTGCCAGCAGTTTCAATTACGAGCAGTACTTC. This codes for CASSFNYEQYF.

The chain recombines TRBV10-2 with TRBJ2-1, with TRBD2 identical over 7 bases. With 3 bases clipped from V and 6 bases from J, the junction kept 11 bases outside the gene matches. In germline, CDR1 is WSHSY, CDR2 SAAADI. The CDR3 extends over 16 amino acids. CDR3 bases: TGCGCCAGCAGTGAATGGTCGGCAGGGAGGGCCAATGAGCAGTTCTTC. It yields the protein CASSEWSAGRANEQFF.

This clone was counted ten times or more. V and J are TRBV2 and TRBJ2-7; D remains unclear. Deletions cut 2 bases from V and 4 bases from J, with 3 bases between. Per germline, CDR1 SNHLY and CDR2 FYNNEI. CDR3 size: 11 residues. Here the CDR3 reads CASSELYEQYF. Here the CDR3 DNA reads TGTGCCAGCAGTGAACTGTACGAGCAGTACTTC.

The chain combines TRBV6-1 with TRBJ1-5, with D perhaps matching TRBD1 (6 bases). CDR1 MNHNS and CDR2 SASEGT come from the germline V gene. Trimming removed 3 bases at V and 7 bases at J, with 10 bases between. This CDR3 region has 13 residues. The CDR3 region is CASSEQGPQPQHF. CDR3 bases: TGTGCCAGCAGTGAGCAGGGGCCCCAGCCCCAGCATTTT.

This chain joins TRBV2 and TRBJ2-7; perhaps TRBD1 as D (5 bases). The CDR3 sequence is 11 residues long. CDR1 and CDR2 from the germline V gene are SNHLY and FYNNEI. The germline V and J ends were trimmed by 8 bases and 9 bases, with 14 bases remaining between them. The CDR3 coding sequence is TGTGCCAGCCAAGACAGTCCAAGGCAGTACTTC. Translation gives CASQDSPRQYF.

This clone has a handful of counts. The genes are TRBV2 and TRBJ1-6; weak D call: TRBD1 (5 bases). The CDR3 is 12 residues long. Deletions cut 4 bases from V and 14 bases from J, with 12 bases between. CDR1 and CDR2 from the germline V gene are SNHLY and FYNNEI. In DNA form, the CDR3 reads TGTGCCAGCAGTGTAGGGGCCCTTACCCTCCACTTT. The encoded protein is CASSVGALTLHF.

J is TRBJ2-1 and V is TRBV10-3; no clear D. Germline CDR1 and CDR2: ENHRY and SYGVKD. Trimming shortened V by 3 bases and J by 1 base, and 7 bases separated the two germline ends. CDR3 size: 14 residues. The chain's CDR3 is CAISDRVSYNEQFF. DNA of the CDR3: TGTGCCATCAGTGATCGGGTTTCCTACAATGAGCAGTTCTTC.

The V and J genes are TRBV6-5 and TRBJ1-2; 11 bases fit TRBD1. Germline assignment: CDR1 MNHEY and CDR2 SVGAGI. The V and J ends lost 6 bases and 0 bases, in that order; junction bases with no gene match: 0. The CDR3 is made up of 14 amino acids. The CDR3 bases are TGTGCCAGCAGGGACAGGGGGCCTAACTATGGCTACACCTTC. Translating it yields CASRDRGPNYGYTF.

V usage is TRBV28 and J usage is TRBJ1-1, with D unresolved. Looked up from germline, CDR1 is MDHEN and CDR2 is SYDVKM. With 2 bases removed from V and 5 bases from J, the gap between germline ends came to 6 bases. CDR3 length equals 12 residues. In DNA, the CDR3 is TGTGCCAGCAGTTTAATCGGGACTGAAGCTTTCTTT. It translates to CASSLIGTEAFF.

The chain joins TRBV6-4 to TRBJ1-1; D is perhaps TRBD1 (6 bases). The V gene lost 4 bases and the J gene lost 2 bases, with 8 bases spanning the gap. The CDR3 length is 13 residues. Germline V lookup: CDR1 MRHNA, CDR2 SNTAGT. DNA of the CDR3: TGTGCCAGCAGTGCGACAGGAAACACTGAAGCTTTCTTT. Translation: CASSATGNTEAFF.

The genes are TRBV11-2 and TRBJ2-1, with 7 bases identical to TRBD1. J lost 0 bases, V lost 5 bases, and 7 bases had no gene match. The CDR3 length is 16 residues. Germline CDR1 reads SGHAT; CDR2 reads FQNNGV. DNA for the CDR3: TGTGCCAGCAGCGCCAGCAGGGGGAGCTCCTACAATGAGCAGTTCTTC. Encoded protein: CASSASRGSSYNEQFF. Together with reference TRBV11-2 and TRBJ2-1, the CDR3 gives the full variable domain: EAGVAQSPRYKIIEKRQSVAFWCNPISGHATLYWYQQILGQGPKLLIQFQNNGVVDDSQLPKDRFSAERLKGVDSTLKIQPAKLEDSAVYLCASSASRGSSYNEQFFGPGTRLTVL.

The rearrangement joins TRBV6-2 or TRBV6-3 to TRBJ2-7; tentative D call: TRBD2 (6 bases). Germline V CDR1 and CDR2: MNHEY, SVGEGT. The CDR3 is 14 residues long. The V end lost 2 bases, the J end lost 0 bases, and 8 bases lay between the germline ends. The DNA for the CDR3 is TGTGCCAGCAGTTACGCGGGATCCTCCTACGAGCAGTACTTC. It translates to CASSYAGSSYEQYF.

The CDR3 DNA follows: TGTGCCAGCTCACCATTGGGGCTGCAGAATGGCTACACCTTC. Its translation: CASSPLGLQNGYTF. The chain is built from TRBV18 and TRBJ1-2; the D gene is possibly TRBD1 (5 bases). The germline gives CDR1 KGHSH, CDR2 LQKENI. The CDR3 length is 14 residues. V lost 2 bases and J lost 6, with 13 bases in between.

J is TRBJ2-1 and V is TRBV11-1, with 9 bases identical to TRBD1. Germline V gives CDR1 SGHAT, CDR2 FQDESV (reference sequence). The CDR3 totals 16 residues. V dropped 5 bases and J dropped 0; count of bases not matched to a gene: 5. CDR3 sequence (DNA): TGTGCCAGCAGCCGGAGACAGGGGGGCTCCTACAATGAGCAGTTCTTC. Translated, it gives CASSRRQGGSYNEQFF.

This chain uses TRBV13 with TRBJ1-2; no reliable D call. The CDR3 sequence is 14 residues long. Germline V gene lookup returns CDR1 PRHDT and CDR2 FYEKMQ (reference sequence). The V gene lost 2 bases and the J gene lost 7 bases, with 14 bases spanning the gap. The CDR3 DNA follows: TGTGCCAGCAGCTTAATCGGGGTGGGAGCTGGCTACACCTTC. Translation gives CASSLIGVGAGYTF. The whole variable domain, remainder taken from reference TRBV13 and TRBJ1-2, is AAGVIQSPRHLIKEKRETATLKCYPIPRHDTVYWYQQGPGQDPQFLISFYEKMQSDKGSIPDRFSAQQFSDYHSELNMSSLELGDSALYFCASSLIGVGAGYTFGSGTRLTVV.